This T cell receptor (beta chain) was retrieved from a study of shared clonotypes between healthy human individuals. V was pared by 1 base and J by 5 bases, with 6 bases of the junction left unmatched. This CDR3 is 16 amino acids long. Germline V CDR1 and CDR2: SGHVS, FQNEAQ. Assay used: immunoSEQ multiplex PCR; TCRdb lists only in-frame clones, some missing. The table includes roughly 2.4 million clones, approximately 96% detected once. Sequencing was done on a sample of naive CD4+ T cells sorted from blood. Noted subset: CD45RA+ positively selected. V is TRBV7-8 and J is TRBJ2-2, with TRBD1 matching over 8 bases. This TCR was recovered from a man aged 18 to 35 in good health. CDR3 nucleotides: TGTGCCAGCAGCTTAGGAACCCAGGGGGCAACCGGGGAGCTGTTTTTT. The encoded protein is CASSLGTQGATGELFF.